This T cell receptor (beta chain) emerged from a study of blood T cell repertoires in COVID-19. Across the whole study: Samples of COVID-19 (acute and convalescent) were obtained from the United States, Italy and Spain. From T cells, B-cell-depleted T cells, or PBMCs came the material, which was cDNA or gDNA.

In the source study's methods: Quantification of nucleated cells was approximated via reference gene primer amplification. Profiling relied on immunoSEQ multiplex PCR, and the TCRdb table lists in-frame clones only, not all of them. Clonal size and the V and J genes are those of that table, whereas D and trimming came from the DNA. The table includes about 87,000 clones, over 70% detected once. This clone has just a few counts. This receptor was obtained from a woman aged 55-70 years with acute or convalescent COVID-19. The specimen was peripheral blood.

The CDR3 here is CASSQLDREDYGYTF. The CDR3 DNA reads TGTGCCAGCAGCCAGCTCGACAGGGAGGACTATGGCTACACCTTC. The chain has TRBV3-1 (or the pseudogene TRBV3-2) and TRBJ1-2; 7 bases agree with TRBD1. V dropped 3 bases and J dropped 3; count of bases not matched to a gene: 7. From germline, CDR1 is LGHDT and CDR2 YNNKEL (reference sequence). This CDR3 is built from 15 residues.